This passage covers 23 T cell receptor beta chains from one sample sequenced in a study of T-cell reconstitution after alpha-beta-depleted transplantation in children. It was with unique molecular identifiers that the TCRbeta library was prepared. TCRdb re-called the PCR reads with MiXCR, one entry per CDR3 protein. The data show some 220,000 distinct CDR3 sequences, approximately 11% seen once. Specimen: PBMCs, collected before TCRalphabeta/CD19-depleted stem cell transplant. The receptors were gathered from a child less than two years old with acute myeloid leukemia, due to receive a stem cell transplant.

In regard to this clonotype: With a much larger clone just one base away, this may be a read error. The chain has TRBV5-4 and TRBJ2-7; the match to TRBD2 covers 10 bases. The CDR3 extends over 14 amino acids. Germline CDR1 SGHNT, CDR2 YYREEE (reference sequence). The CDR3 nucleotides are TGTGCCAGCAGCCCGGGACTAGCGCCCTACGTGCAGTACTTC. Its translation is CASSPGLAPYVQYF. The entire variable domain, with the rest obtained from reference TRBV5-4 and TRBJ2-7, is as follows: ETGVTQSPTHLIKTRGQQVTLRCSSQSGHNTVSWYQQALGQGPQFIFQYYREEENGRGNFPPRFSGLQFPNYSSELNVNALELDDSALYLCASSPGLAPYVQYFGPGTRLTVT.

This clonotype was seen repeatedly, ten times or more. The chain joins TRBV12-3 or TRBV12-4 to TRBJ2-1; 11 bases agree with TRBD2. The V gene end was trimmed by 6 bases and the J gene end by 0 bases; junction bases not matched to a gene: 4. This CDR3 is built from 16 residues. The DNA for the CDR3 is TGTGCCAGCAGATCTAGCGGGGGGAGCTCCTACAATGAGCAGTTCTTC. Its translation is CASRSSGGSSYNEQFF.

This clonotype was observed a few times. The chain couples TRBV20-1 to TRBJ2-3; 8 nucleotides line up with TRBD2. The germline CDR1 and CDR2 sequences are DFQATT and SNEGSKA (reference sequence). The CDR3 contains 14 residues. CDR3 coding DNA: TGCAAACACCGCGGGGGGCTTAGCACAGATACGCAGTATTTT. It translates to CKHRGGLSTDTQYF.

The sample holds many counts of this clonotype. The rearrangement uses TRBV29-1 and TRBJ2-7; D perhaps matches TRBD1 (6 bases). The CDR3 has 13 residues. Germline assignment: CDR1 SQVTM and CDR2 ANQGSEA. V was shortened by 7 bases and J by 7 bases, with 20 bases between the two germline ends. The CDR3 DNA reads TGCAGCGCTGTGGAGACAGGACCCTTAGAGCAGTACTTC. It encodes CSAVETGPLEQYF.

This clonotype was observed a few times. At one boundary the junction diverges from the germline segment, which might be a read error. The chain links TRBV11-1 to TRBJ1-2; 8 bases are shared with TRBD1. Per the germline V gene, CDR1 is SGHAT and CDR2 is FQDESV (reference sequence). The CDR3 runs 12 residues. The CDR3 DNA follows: TGTGCCAGCAGCCCCCCGGGACAGGTCCCCTACTTC. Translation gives CASSPPGQVPYF.

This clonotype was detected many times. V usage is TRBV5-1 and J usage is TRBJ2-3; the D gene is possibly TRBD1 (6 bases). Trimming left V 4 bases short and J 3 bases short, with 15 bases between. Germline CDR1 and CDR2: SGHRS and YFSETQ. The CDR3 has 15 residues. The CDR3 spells CASSVYREKTDTQYF. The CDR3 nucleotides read TGCGCCAGCAGCGTCTACAGGGAAAAGACAGATACGCAGTATTTT.

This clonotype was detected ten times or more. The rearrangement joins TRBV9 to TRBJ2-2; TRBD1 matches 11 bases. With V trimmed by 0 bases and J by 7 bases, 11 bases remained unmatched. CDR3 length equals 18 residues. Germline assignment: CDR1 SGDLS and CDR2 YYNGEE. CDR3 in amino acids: CASSVDRLGQGGIGELFF. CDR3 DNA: TGTGCCAGCAGCGTAGATCGATTGGGACAGGGGGGGATCGGGGAGCTGTTTTTT.

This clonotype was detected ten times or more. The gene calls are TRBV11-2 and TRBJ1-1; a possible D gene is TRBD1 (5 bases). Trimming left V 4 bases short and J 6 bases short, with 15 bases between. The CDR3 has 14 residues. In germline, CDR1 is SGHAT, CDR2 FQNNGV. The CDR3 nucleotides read TGTGCCAGCAGCTGGAGGAGGGGCGTGGCTGAAGCTTTCTTT. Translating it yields CASSWRRGVAEAFF.

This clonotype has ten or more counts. CDR3 DNA: TGTGCCAGCAGCCGGACTAGCCCAGATACGCAGTATTTT. It yields the protein CASSRTSPDTQYF. This chain links TRBV12-3 or TRBV12-4 with TRBJ2-3, with TRBD2 matching over 8 bases. The CDR3 loop spans 13 amino acids. The V segment lost 6 bases and the J segment 4 bases; nucleotides outside the gene matches: 3.

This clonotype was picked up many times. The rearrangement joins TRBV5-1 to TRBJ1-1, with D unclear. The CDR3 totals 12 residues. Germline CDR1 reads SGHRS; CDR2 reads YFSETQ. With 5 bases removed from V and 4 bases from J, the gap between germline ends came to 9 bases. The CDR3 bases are TGCGCCAGCAGTGGAGTAACCACTGAAGCTTTCTTT. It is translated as CASSGVTTEAFF.

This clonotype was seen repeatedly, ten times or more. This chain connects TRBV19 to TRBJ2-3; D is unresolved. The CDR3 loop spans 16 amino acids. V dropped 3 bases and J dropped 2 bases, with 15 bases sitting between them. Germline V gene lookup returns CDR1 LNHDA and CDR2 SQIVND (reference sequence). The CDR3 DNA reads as TGTGCCAGTAGTATCCTGGGATCGCTAAACACAGATACGCAGTATTTT. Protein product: CASSILGSLNTDTQYF.

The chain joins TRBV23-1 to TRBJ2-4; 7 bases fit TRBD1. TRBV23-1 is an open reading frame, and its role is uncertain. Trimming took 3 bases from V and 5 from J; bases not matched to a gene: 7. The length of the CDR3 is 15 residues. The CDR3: CASSHRTGKENIQYF. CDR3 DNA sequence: TGCGCCAGCAGTCACCGGACAGGAAAAGAAAACATTCAGTACTTC.

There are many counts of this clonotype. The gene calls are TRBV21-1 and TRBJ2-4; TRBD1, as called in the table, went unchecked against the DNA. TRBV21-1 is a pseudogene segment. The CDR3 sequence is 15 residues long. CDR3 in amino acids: CASSPHWDRESLQYF. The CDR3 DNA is TGTGCCAGCAGCCCCCACTGGGACAGGGAATCCCTTCAGTACTTC.

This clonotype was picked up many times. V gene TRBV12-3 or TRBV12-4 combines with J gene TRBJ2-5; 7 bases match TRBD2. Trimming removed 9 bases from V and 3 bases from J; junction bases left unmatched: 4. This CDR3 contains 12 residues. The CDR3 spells CASHAGEETQYF. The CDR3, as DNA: TGTGCCAGTCATGCGGGAGAAGAGACCCAGTACTTC.

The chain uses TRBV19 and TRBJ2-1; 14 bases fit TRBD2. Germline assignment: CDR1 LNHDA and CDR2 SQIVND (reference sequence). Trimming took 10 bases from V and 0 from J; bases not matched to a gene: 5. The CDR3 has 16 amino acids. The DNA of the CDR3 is TGTGCCACCCGGACTAGCGGGAGGCTCTCCTACAATGAGCAGTTCTTC. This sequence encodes CATRTSGRLSYNEQFF.

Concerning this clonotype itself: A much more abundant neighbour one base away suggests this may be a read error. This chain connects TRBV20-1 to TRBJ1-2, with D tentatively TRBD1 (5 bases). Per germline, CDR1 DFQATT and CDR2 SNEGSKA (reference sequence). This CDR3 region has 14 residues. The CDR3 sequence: CSARDQRRGYGYPF. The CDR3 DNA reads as TGCAGTGCTAGAGATCAAAGGCGGGGCTATGGCTACCCCTTC.

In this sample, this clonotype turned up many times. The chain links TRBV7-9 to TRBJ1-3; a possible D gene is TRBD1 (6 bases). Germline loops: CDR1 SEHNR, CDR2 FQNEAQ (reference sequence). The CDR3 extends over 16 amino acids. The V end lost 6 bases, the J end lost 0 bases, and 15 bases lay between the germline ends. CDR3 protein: CASSLRGHNSGNTIYF. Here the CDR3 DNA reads TGTGCCAGCAGTCTCCGGGGGCATAACTCTGGAAACACCATATATTTT.

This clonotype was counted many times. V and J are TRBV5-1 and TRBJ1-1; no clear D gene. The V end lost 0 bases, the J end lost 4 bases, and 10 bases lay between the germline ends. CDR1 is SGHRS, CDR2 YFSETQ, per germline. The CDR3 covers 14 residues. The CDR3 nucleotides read TGCGCCAGCAGCTTGGCCAGTCGGGTCACTGAAGCTTTCTTT. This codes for CASSLASRVTEAFF.

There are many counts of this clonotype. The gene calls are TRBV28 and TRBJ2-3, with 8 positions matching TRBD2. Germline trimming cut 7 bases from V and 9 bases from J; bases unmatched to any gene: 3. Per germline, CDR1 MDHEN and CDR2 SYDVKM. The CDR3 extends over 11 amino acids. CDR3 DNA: TGTGCCAGCATAAGCGGGAGAACGCAGTATTTT. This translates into CASISGRTQYF.

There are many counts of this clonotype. This CDR3 is CASSDRGAEAFF. The DNA of the CDR3 is TGTGCCAGCTCAGATAGGGGGGCTGAAGCTTTCTTT. The V gene is TRBV18, the J gene TRBJ1-1; D is possibly TRBD1 (6 bases). The CDR3 has 12 residues. CDR1 and CDR2 (germline): KGHSH, LQKENI. V lost 5 bases to trimming and J lost 6 bases, with 10 bases between them. Using reference TRBV18 and TRBJ1-1 for the parts outside the CDR3, the full variable domain is NAGVMQNPRHLVRRRGQEARLRCSPMKGHSHVYWYRQLPEEGLKFMVYLQKENIIDESGMPKERFSAEFPKEGPSILRIQQVVRGDSAAYFCASSDRGAEAFFGQGTRLTVV.

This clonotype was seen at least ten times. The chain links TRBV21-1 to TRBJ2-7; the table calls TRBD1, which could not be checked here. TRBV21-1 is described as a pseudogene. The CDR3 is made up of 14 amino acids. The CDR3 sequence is CASPGTGDSYEQYF. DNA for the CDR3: TGTGCCAGCCCCGGGACAGGGGACTCTTACGAGCAGTACTTC.

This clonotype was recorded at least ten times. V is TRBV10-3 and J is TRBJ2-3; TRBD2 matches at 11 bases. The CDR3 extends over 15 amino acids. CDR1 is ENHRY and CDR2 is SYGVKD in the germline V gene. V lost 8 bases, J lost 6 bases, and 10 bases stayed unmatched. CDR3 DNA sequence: TGTGCCATCCGATTGACTAGCGGGGTCATGGATACGCAGTATTTT. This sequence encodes CAIRLTSGVMDTQYF.

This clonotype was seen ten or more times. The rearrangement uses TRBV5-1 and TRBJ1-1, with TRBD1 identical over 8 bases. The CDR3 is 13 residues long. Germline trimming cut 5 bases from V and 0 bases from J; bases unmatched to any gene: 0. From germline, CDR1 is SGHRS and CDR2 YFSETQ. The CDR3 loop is CASRQGVNTEAFF. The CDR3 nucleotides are TGCGCCAGCAGACAGGGGGTGAACACTGAAGCTTTCTTT. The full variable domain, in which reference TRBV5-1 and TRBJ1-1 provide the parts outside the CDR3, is KAGVTQTPRYLIKTRGQQVTLSCSPISGHRSVSWYQQTPGQGLQFLFEYFSETQRNKGNFPGRFSGRQFSNSRSEMNVSTLELGDSALYLCASRQGVNTEAFFGQGTRLTVV.